This T cell receptor beta chain is from a study of blood T cell repertoires in COVID-19. About the study: Specimens from acute and convalescent COVID-19 originated in the United States, Italy and Spain. Sample material is recorded as cDNA or gDNA derived from T cells, B-cell-depleted T cells, or PBMCs.

As handled by the study authors: Reference gene primer amplification gave nucleated cell count estimates. TCRdb's table, derived via immunoSEQ multiplex PCR, lists solely in-frame clones and lacks some. D and trimming were read from the DNA, whereas the V and J calls and clone size are those reported in that table. The sample contains over 200,000 clones, approximately 87% of which appear only once. CDR1 is GTSNPN and CDR2 is SVGIG in the germline V gene (reference sequence). V gave up 1 base and J gave up 7 bases; unmatched junction bases: 1. The CDR3 is 14 amino acids. This chain connects TRBV30 to TRBJ2-1; the match to TRBD2 covers 13 bases. The source of this sequence is a man aged 55 to 69 who had recovered from COVID-19. Specimen: peripheral blood. The CDR3 spells CAWSAGLAGNEQFF. CDR3 nucleotide sequence: TGTGCCTGGAGTGCGGGACTAGCGGGGAATGAGCAGTTCTTC.